The rows below give T cell receptor beta chains drawn from one sample of a study of T cell responses to AZD1222 COVID-19 vaccine. Some clones are missing from TCRdb's copy, which holds only in-frame ones; the method was immunoSEQ multiplex PCR. Of fewer than 200,000 clones in the sample, around 90% were seen once. The sample in question was peripheral blood, obtained on day 0 of AZD1222 vaccination. These receptors were obtained from an adult in good health. The CDR3 runs from the conserved cysteine through the conserved F or W. The D gene is left open where the match is weak. Not all rows give a size; the values are once, few, many and, for expanded clones, a class.

>TRBV5-8|NA|TRBJ2-3|NA
CASSRDRPTDTQYF
TGTGCCAGCAGCAGAGATCGGCCCACAGATACGCAGTATTTT
>TRBV5-5|NA|TRBJ2-7|NA
CASSLSGREQYF
TGTGCCAGCAGCCTGTCGGGTAGGGAGCAGTACTTC
>TRBV3-1/TRBV3-2|NA|TRBJ2-1|TRBD1
CASSQETGAYNEQFF
TGTGCCAGCAGCCAAGAGACAGGGGCCTACAATGAGCAGTTCTTC
>TRBV18|NA|TRBJ2-2|NA
CASSPLAGELFF
TGTGCCAGCTCACCATTGGCCGGGGAGCTGTTTTTT
>TRBV10-3|NA|TRBJ1-3|NA
CATGGSGNTIYF
TGTGCCACAGGCGGTTCTGGAAACACCATATATTTT
>TRBV10-1|NA|TRBJ2-5|TRBD1
CASNDGTGVETQYF
TGCGCCAGTAATGATGGGACAGGGGTAGAGACCCAGTACTTC
>TRBV6-5|NA|TRBJ2-1|NA
CASSYSTPRSHEQFF
TGTGCCAGCAGTTACTCGACACCCAGGTCGCATGAGCAGTTCTTC
>TRBV11-2|once|TRBJ1-2|NA
CASSLTGLTNYGYTF
TGTGCCAGCAGCCTGACCGGGCTTACTAACTATGGCTACACCTTC
>TRBV30|NA|TRBJ2-4|TRBD2
CAWSSGLAPLQYF
TGTGCCTGGAGTAGTGGACTAGCTCCCCTTCAGTACTTC
>TRBV28|NA|TRBJ1-2|NA
CASSNTRQISDGYTF
TGTGCCAGCAGCAACACCCGACAGATCTCTGATGGCTACACCTTC